The subject of this entry is one T cell receptor (beta chain). Its cognate antigen is unknown. The data were obtained in a study of cytomegalovirus exposure and HLA in healthy donors. Overall study findings and caveats: In vitro assays verified that three CMV-associated chains recognized CMV antigens specifically. The study recorded 164 TCR beta chains that were cytomegalovirus-associated.

Here immunoSEQ multiplex PCR was the method, and the copy in TCRdb shows in-frame clones only, minus some. The table includes under 400,000 clones, 70% to 90% detected once. The CDR3 is made up of 16 amino acids. Trimming removed 1 base at V and 2 bases at J, with 12 bases between. CDR1 LGHNA and CDR2 YNFKEQ come from the germline V gene. Sequencing was performed on PBMCs. The receptor's source is a woman between 18 and 29 years old in good health and CMV-seronegative. The V and J genes are TRBV4-2 and TRBJ1-5; weak D call: TRBD1 (5 bases). CDR3 region: CASSQAVQGGNQPQHF. CDR3 nucleotides: TGTGCCAGCAGCCAAGCGGTGCAGGGTGGCAATCAGCCCCAGCATTTT.